This T cell receptor (beta chain) was profiled in a study of cytomegalovirus exposure and HLA in healthy donors. Study conclusions and caveats: Reports showed the classifier diagnosing cytomegalovirus status with high specificity and sensitivity. V- and J-gene trimming of TCR beta was linked (in a later analysis) to a missense DCLRE1C variant.

This clone was recorded only once. Its target is not known. The CDR3 runs to 15 residues. Germline assignment: CDR1 MNHNS and CDR2 SASEGT. Germline trimming cut 4 bases from V and 9 bases from J; bases unmatched to any gene: 9. The PCR employed 60 Vbeta primers together with 13 Jbeta primers. Using immunoSEQ multiplex PCR, the repertoire was profiled, and TCRdb retains in-frame clones only, with some absent. The table has 180,000 or so clones, approximately 83% seen once. The chain combines TRBV6-1 with TRBJ2-1, with TRBD2 matching 10 bases. This clonotype was obtained from a man younger than 35 in good health and CMV-seropositive. Sequencing was carried out using PBMCs. CDR3 in amino acids: CASSGLSGGVGEQFF. Here the CDR3 DNA reads TGTGCCAGCAGTGGTCTCAGCGGGGGGGTTGGTGAGCAGTTCTTC.